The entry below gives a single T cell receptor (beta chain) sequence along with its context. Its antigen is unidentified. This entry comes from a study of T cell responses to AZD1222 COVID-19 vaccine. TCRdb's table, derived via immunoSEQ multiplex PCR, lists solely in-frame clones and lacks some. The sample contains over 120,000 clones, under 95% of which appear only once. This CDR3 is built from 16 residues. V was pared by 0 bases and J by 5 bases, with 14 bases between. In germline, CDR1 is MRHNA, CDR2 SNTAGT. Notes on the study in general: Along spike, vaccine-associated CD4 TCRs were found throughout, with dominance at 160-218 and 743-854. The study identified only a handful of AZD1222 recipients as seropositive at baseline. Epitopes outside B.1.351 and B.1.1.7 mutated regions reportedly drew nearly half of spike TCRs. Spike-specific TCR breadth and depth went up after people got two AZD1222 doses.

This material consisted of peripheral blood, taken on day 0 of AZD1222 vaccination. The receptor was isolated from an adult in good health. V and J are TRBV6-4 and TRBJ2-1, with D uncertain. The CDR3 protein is CASSDSSLGNNNEQFF. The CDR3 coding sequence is TGTGCCAGCAGTGACTCGAGTCTTGGGAACAACAATGAGCAGTTCTTC.